This T cell receptor (beta chain) was obtained from a study of cytomegalovirus exposure and HLA in healthy donors. Per the germline V gene, CDR1 is SEHNR and CDR2 is FQNEAQ (reference sequence). V trimming: 7 bases; J trimming: 2 bases; junction bases outside the gene matches: 11. This CDR3 has 17 amino acids. With regard to this clone: Its antigen is unidentified.

Study-wide results and caveats: The only immune exposure information that was available was CMV serostatus. Analyzed later, most CMV-associated TCR beta chains appeared HLA-restricted.

60 Vbeta and 13 Jbeta primers were used in PCR. The table came from immunoSEQ multiplex PCR; TCRdb's copy has only in-frame clones and leaves some out. The table for this sample gives fewer than 50,000 clones. The gene calls are TRBV7-9 and TRBJ2-1, with 10 bases aligning to TRBD2. The receptor's source is a male donor in good health and CMV-seronegative. Specimen: PBMCs. CDR3 residues: CASNPGRLAGAYNEQFF. CDR3 nucleotides: TGTGCCAGCAACCCCGGCCGGCTAGCGGGAGCCTACAATGAGCAGTTCTTC.